This note documents a single TCR beta chain sequence. The antigen remains undetermined. Its ends do not fully match the called genes, so a read error is possible. CDR1 and CDR2 from the germline V gene are LGHNA and YSLEER. The CDR3 sequence is 14 residues long. This entry comes from a study of cytomegalovirus exposure and HLA in healthy donors. A multiplex PCR was run with 60 Vbeta primers and 13 Jbeta primers. Sequencing was performed with immunoSEQ multiplex PCR; in TCRdb, only in-frame clones are kept and a portion is missing. Among 160,000 or so clones listed, 81% were seen once. Study-wide results and limits: In a later analysis, 15,000 to 20,000 TCR beta sequences were associated with HLA alleles at 0.05 false discovery rate.

Input material: PBMCs. This TCR was sampled from a woman under 30 in good health and CMV-seropositive. The chain couples TRBV4-3 to TRBJ1-2, with 7 bases fitting TRBD1. This chain's CDR3 is CASSQVRGLYGYTF. Written as DNA, the CDR3 is TGCGCCAGCAGCCAAGTAAGGGGGCTCTATGGCTACACCTTT.